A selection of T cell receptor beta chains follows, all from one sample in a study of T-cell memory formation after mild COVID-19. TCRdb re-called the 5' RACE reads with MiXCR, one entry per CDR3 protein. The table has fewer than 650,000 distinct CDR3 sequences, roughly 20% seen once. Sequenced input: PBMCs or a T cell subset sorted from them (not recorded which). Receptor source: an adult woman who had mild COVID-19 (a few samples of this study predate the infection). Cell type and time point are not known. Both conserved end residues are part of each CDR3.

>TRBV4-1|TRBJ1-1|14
CASSRPQQNTEAFF
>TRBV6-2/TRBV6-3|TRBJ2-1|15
CASSYGGGPYNEQFF
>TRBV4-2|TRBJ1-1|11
CASRTGHEAFF
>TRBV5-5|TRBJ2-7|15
CASSRLVSTFYEQYF
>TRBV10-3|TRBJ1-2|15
CAISDIQGAVSGYTF
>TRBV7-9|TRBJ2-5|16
CASSIGTNWGQETQYF
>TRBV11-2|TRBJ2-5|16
CASSSGLAGGKVTQYF
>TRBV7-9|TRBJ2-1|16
CASSPTTGLAHNEQFF
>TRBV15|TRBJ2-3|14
CATSTGQGRDTQYF
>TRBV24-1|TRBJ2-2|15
CATSLTGEHTGELFF
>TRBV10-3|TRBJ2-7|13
CAISDADGYEQYF
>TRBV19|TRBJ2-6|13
CASSIPAPSVLTF